These 15 T cell receptor beta chains originate from one sample sequenced in a study of cytomegalovirus exposure and HLA in healthy donors. Vbeta (60) and Jbeta (13) primers were used in the PCR. Produced via immunoSEQ multiplex PCR; TCRdb's table is partial and in-frame only. The table lists roughly 250,000 clones, approximately 70% of them singletons. The material sequenced was PBMCs. The origin of the receptors is a female donor in good health and CMV-seronegative.

This clone occurred a few times. The chain couples TRBV5-1 to TRBJ2-1; 8 bases match TRBD2. Per germline, CDR1 SGHRS and CDR2 YFSETQ. The CDR3 totals 16 residues. V lost 0 bases and J lost 5; bases outside the gene matches: 7. The CDR3 bases are TGCGCCAGCAGCTTGGGGGCGGGAGGCCTCGACAATGAGCAGTTCTTC. It codes for CASSLGAGGLDNEQFF.

Concerning this clone: Sequence at one end of the junction differs from germline and may be a read error. The rearrangement joins TRBV7-9 to TRBJ2-2; 9 bases are shared with TRBD2. Germline assignment: CDR1 SEHNR and CDR2 FQNEAQ (reference sequence). This CDR3 spans 16 amino acids. The CDR3 DNA reads TGTTCCAGCAGCTCATTAGCGGGAGCAAACACCGGGGAGCTGTTTTTT. Protein: CSSSSLAGANTGELFF. The whole variable domain, remainder taken from reference TRBV7-9 and TRBJ2-2, is DTGVSQNPRHKITKRGQNVTFRCDPISEHNRLYWYRQTLGQGPEFLTYFQNEAQLEKSRLLSDRFSAERPKGSFSTLEIQRTEQGDSAMYLCSSSSLAGANTGELFFGEGSRLTVL.

This chain joins TRBV4-1 and TRBJ2-7; TRBD2 agrees at 7 bases. V lost 3 bases and J lost 0; bases outside the gene matches: 11. CDR3 length: 17 amino acids. Germline assignment: CDR1 MGHRA and CDR2 YSYEKL. CDR3 DNA sequence: TGCGCCAGCAGCCAGGGGTCAGGGCCTAGCGGCTCCTACGAGCAGTACTTC. As protein: CASSQGSGPSGSYEQYF.

CDR3 nucleotide sequence: TGTGCCAGCAGCGAGGAGGCTAGAGGCACTGAAGCTTTCTTT. Translated, it gives CASSEEARGTEAFF. The chain carries TRBV7-9 and TRBJ1-1; D call uncertain. The CDR3 loop spans 14 amino acids. The germline V gene encodes CDR1 SEHNR and CDR2 FQNEAQ (reference sequence). Trimming took 5 bases from V and 4 from J, leaving 14 bases between them.

The J gene is TRBJ2-2, the V gene TRBV29-1; 9 nucleotides line up with TRBD1. CDR1 is SQVTM and CDR2 is ANQGSEA in the germline V gene. The CDR3 runs to 14 residues. The junction had 9 bases not matched to a gene; V was cut back by 7 bases and J by 6 bases. CDR3 bases: TGCAGCGCAGGGGGGACAGGGACAGCCGGGGAGCTGTTTTTT. It yields the protein CSAGGTGTAGELFF.

This clone has more than one count but fewer than ten. The J gene is TRBJ2-1, the V gene TRBV7-3; TRBD2 agrees at 8 bases. Germline V CDR1 and CDR2: SGHTA, FQGTGA. The junction had 6 bases not matched to a gene; V was cut back by 1 base and J by 4 bases. The CDR3 consists of 16 residues. The CDR3 sequence: CASSLNSGRVYNEQFF. CDR3 bases: TGTGCCAGCAGCTTAAATTCCGGGAGGGTTTACAATGAGCAGTTCTTC.

The chain recombines TRBV4-2 with TRBJ2-1; 9 positions agree with TRBD2. CDR1 and CDR2 (germline): LGHNA, YNFKEQ. The CDR3 covers 16 residues. The junction had 4 bases not matched to a gene; V was cut back by 1 base and J by 3 bases. DNA for the CDR3: TGTGCCAGCAGCCAAGCTGGGACTAGCAGCTACAATGAGCAGTTCTTC. Translation: CASSQAGTSSYNEQFF.

This chain connects TRBV5-1 to TRBJ2-3; possible D gene TRBD2, 6 bases. The CDR3 covers 17 residues. The germline CDR1 and CDR2 sequences are SGHRS and YFSETQ. The V end lost 4 bases, the J end lost 7 bases, and 25 bases lay between the germline ends. The CDR3 sequence is CASSLRLEGTVVNTQYF. CDR3 sequence (DNA): TGCGCCAGCAGCCTTAGACTAGAAGGGACCGTGGTGAATACGCAGTATTTT.

CDR3 DNA sequence: TGTGCCAGCAGCCTAGGGACTAGCGGGAGCAATGAGCAGTTCTTC. It translates to CASSLGTSGSNEQFF. V and J are TRBV7-8 and TRBJ2-1, with TRBD2 matching 14 bases. CDR1 is SGHVS and CDR2 is FQNEAQ in the germline V gene. This CDR3 comprises 15 residues. After removal of 5 bases from V and 6 bases from J, the junction contained 3 bases not matched to a gene.

The chain recombines TRBV7-6 with TRBJ1-1; possibly TRBD1 for D (5 bases). The CDR3 length is 15 residues. Trimming left V 5 bases short and J 0 bases short, with 13 bases between. CDR1 is SGHVS, CDR2 FNYEAQ, per germline. The CDR3 nucleotides are TGTGCCAGCAGCGGTAGTGACAGTTTGAACACTGAAGCTTTCTTT. Amino acids: CASSGSDSLNTEAFF. Combining the CDR3 with reference TRBV7-6 and TRBJ1-1 gives the whole variable domain GAGVSQSPRYKVTKRGQDVALRCDPISGHVSLYWYRQALGQGPEFLTYFNYEAQQDKSGLPNDRFSAERPEGSISTLTIQRTEQRDSAMYRCASSGSDSLNTEAFFGQGTRLTVV.

V usage is TRBV7-8 and J usage is TRBJ2-7, with 8 bases that match TRBD2. CDR1 and CDR2 from the germline V gene are SGHVS and FQNEAQ. J gave up 0 bases and V 5 bases, and 6 bases lay outside the gene matches. CDR3 length: 15 residues. CDR3 protein: CASSRLSGNSYEQYF. The DNA of the CDR3 is TGTGCCAGCAGCCGTCTTAGCGGGAACTCCTACGAGCAGTACTTC.

This clone has just a few counts. The rearrangement uses TRBV4-2 and TRBJ2-7, with D tentatively TRBD2 (5 bases). This CDR3 has 14 residues. V was clipped by 0 bases and J by 6 bases, with 12 bases between them. Germline V gene lookup returns CDR1 LGHNA and CDR2 YNFKEQ. CDR3 coding DNA: TGTGCCAGCAGCCAAGATCGGGGTAGGGCCGAGCAGTACTTC. Protein sequence: CASSQDRGRAEQYF.

The gene calls are TRBV28 and TRBJ1-4; D gene unclear. This CDR3 has 15 residues. Germline V gene sequence: CDR1 MDHEN, CDR2 SYDVKM. V was pared by 5 bases and J by 3 bases, with 13 bases between. The CDR3 DNA sequence: TGTGCCAGCAGTAAAACGGGAGCTTCTAATGAAAAACTGTTTTTT. It encodes CASSKTGASNEKLFF.

In its sample, this clone was seen a few times. The DNA for the CDR3 is TGTGCCACCAGCAGCCCCGGGACAGCCCCCTACGAGCAGTACTTC. Its translation is CATSSPGTAPYEQYF. The chain joins TRBV15 to TRBJ2-7, with TRBD1 identical over 7 bases. Germline CDR1 is LNHNV and CDR2 is YYDKDF (reference sequence). The CDR3 is 15 residues long. The V gene end was trimmed by 3 bases and the J gene end by 2 bases; junction bases not matched to a gene: 7. The full variable domain, with the rest looked up from reference TRBV15 and TRBJ2-7, is DAMVIQNPRYQVTQFGKPVTLSCSQTLNHNVMYWYQQKSSQAPKLLFHYYDKDFNNEADTPDNFQSRRPNTSFCFLDIRSPGLGDTAMYLCATSSPGTAPYEQYFGPGTRLTVT.

The rearrangement uses TRBV27 and TRBJ2-1; 8 nucleotides match TRBD2. J lost 6 bases, V lost 7 bases, and 8 bases had no gene match. Germline CDR1 is MNHEY and CDR2 is SMNVEV (reference sequence). This CDR3 has 14 residues. The CDR3 sequence is CASTPGGPANEQFF. CDR3 nucleotides: TGTGCCAGCACTCCGGGAGGGCCGGCCAATGAGCAGTTCTTC.